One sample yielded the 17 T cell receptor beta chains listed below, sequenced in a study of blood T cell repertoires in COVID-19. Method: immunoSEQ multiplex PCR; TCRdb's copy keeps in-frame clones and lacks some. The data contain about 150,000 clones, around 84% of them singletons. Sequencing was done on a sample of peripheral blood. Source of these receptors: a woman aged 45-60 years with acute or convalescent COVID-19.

CDR3 in amino acids: CASSLTSGRFGELFF. The CDR3 coding sequence is TGTGCCAGTTCCCTGACTAGCGGGAGATTTGGGGAGCTGTTTTTT. This chain connects TRBV2 to TRBJ2-2, with 12 positions matching TRBD2. The CDR3 has 15 residues. V lost 9 bases to trimming and J lost 8 bases; unmatched junction nucleotides: 10. Germline V CDR1 and CDR2: SNHLY, FYNNEI.

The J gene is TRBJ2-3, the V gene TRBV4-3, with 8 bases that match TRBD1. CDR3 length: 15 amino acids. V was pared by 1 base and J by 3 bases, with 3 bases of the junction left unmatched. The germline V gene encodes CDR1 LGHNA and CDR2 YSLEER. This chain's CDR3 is CASSQGTGSTDTQYF. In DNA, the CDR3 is TGCGCCAGCAGCCAAGGGACAGGGTCTACAGATACGCAGTATTTT.

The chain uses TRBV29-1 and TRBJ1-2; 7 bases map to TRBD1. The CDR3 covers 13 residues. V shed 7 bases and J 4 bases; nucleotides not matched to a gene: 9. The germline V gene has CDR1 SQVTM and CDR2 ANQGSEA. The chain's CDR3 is CSGGTGTVYGYTF. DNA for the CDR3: TGCAGCGGGGGGACCGGGACAGTCTATGGCTACACCTTC.

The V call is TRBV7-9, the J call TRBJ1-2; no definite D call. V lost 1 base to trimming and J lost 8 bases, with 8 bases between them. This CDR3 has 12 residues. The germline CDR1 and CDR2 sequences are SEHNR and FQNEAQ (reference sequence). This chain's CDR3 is CASSLGNGGYTF. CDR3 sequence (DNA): TGTGCCAGCAGCTTAGGGAACGGGGGCTACACCTTC. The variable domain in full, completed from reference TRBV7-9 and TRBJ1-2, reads DTGVSQNPRHKITKRGQNVTFRCDPISEHNRLYWYRQTLGQGPEFLTYFQNEAQLEKSRLLSDRFSAERPKGSFSTLEIQRTEQGDSAMYLCASSLGNGGYTFGSGTRLTVV.

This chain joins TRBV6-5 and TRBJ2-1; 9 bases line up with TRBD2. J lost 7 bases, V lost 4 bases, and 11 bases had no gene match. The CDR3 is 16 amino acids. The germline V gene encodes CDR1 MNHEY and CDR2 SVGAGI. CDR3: CASSFSLAGSRNEQFF. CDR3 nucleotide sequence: TGTGCCAGCAGTTTTAGCCTAGCGGGATCGAGAAATGAGCAGTTCTTC.

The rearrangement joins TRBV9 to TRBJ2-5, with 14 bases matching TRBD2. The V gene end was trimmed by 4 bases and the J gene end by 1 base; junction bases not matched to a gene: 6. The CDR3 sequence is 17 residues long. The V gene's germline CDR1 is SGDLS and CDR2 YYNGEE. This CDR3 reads CASSSGTSGGTQETQYF. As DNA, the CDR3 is TGTGCCAGCAGCTCCGGGACTAGCGGGGGAACCCAAGAGACCCAGTACTTC.

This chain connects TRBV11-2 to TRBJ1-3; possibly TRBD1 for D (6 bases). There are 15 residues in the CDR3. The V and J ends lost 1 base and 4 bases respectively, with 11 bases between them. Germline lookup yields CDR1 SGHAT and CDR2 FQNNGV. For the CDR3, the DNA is TGTGCCAGCAGCTTAGTCCTTGGACAGGGAAACACCATATATTTT. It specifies CASSLVLGQGNTIYF.

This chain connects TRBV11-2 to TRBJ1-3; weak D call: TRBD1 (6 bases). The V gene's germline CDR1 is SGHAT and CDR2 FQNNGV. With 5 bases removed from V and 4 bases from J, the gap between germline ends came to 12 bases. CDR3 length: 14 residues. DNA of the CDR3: TGTGCCAGCAGCCAGGACAGCACAGGAAACACCATATATTTT. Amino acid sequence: CASSQDSTGNTIYF. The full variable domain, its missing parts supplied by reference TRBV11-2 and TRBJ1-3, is EAGVAQSPRYKIIEKRQSVAFWCNPISGHATLYWYQQILGQGPKLLIQFQNNGVVDDSQLPKDRFSAERLKGVDSTLKIQPAKLEDSAVYLCASSQDSTGNTIYFGEGSWLTVV.

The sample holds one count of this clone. The CDR3 sequence is CASSRPGENTEAFF. The DNA for the CDR3 is TGTGCCAGCAGCCGCCCAGGGGAAAACACTGAAGCTTTCTTT. This chain links TRBV5-6 with TRBJ1-1; maybe TRBD1 (6 bases). This CDR3 region has 14 residues. Germline lookup yields CDR1 SGHDT and CDR2 YYEEEE. Trimming stripped 4 bases from V and 2 bases from J, with 12 bases between.

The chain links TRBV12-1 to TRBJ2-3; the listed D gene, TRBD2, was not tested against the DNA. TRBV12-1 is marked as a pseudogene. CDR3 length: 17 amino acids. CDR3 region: CASSPTSLAPSTDTQYF. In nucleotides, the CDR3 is TGTGCCAGCAGCCCCACATCACTAGCTCCTAGCACAGATACGCAGTATTTT.

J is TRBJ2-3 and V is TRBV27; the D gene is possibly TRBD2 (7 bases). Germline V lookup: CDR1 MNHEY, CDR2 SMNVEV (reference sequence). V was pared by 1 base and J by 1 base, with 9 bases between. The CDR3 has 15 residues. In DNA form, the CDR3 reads TGTGCCAGCAGTTTATTCGGGGGGCGCACAGATACGCAGTATTTT. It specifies CASSLFGGRTDTQYF.

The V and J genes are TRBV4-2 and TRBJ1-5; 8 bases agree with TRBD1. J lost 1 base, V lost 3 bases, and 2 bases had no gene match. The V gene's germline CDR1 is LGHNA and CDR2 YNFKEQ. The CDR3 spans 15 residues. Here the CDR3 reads CASSQGTGSNQPQHF. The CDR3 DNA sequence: TGTGCCAGCAGCCAGGGGACAGGAAGCAATCAGCCCCAGCATTTT.

CDR3 in DNA: TGTGCCAGCAGCGAGGGTGGTAGATACGAGCAGTACTTC. It codes for CASSEGGRYEQYF. The rearrangement joins TRBV6-2 or TRBV6-3 to TRBJ2-7, with D perhaps TRBD2 (5 bases). V was trimmed by 6 bases and J by 4 bases, leaving 13 bases between them. The germline CDR1 and CDR2 sequences are MNHEY and SVGEGT. The CDR3 covers 13 residues.

CDR3 in amino acids: CSASGIHEQYF. The CDR3 nucleotides are TGCAGTGCTAGCGGGATCCACGAGCAGTACTTC. The rearrangement links TRBV20-1 to TRBJ2-7, with TRBD2 as a possible D gene (5 bases). CDR3 size: 11 residues. Trimming shortened V by 3 bases and J by 5 bases, and 8 bases separated the two germline ends. Germline CDR1 DFQATT, CDR2 SNEGSKA (reference sequence).

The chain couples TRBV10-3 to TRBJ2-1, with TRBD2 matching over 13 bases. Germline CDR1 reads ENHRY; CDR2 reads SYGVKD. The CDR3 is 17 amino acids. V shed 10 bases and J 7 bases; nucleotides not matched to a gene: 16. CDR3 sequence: CATRIASSGLAGNEQFF. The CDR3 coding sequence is TGTGCCACCAGAATTGCCTCTTCGGGACTAGCGGGAAATGAGCAGTTCTTC.

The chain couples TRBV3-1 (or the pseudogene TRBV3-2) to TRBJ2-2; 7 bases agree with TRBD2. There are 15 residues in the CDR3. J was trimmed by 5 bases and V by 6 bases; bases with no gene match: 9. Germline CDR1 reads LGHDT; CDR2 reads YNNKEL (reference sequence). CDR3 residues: CASSGTTLGTGELFF. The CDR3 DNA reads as TGTGCCAGCAGTGGGACTACTCTGGGGACCGGGGAGCTGTTTTTT.

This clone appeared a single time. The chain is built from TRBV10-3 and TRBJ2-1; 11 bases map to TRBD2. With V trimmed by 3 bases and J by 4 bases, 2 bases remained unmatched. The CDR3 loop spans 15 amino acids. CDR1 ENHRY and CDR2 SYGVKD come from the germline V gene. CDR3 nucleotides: TGTGCCATCAGTGAAACTAGCGGGGGTTACAATGAGCAGTTCTTC. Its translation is CAISETSGGYNEQFF.